The present TCR beta chain was sequenced within a study of cytomegalovirus exposure and HLA in healthy donors. Study results and limitations: Most observed TCR sequences were rare, whereas some public TCRs were detected in many donors.

This clone turned up a few times. Its antigen is currently unknown. TCRdb's copy holds only in-frame clones and misses some; the assay was immunoSEQ multiplex PCR. This sample carries about 250,000 clones, about 88% of them seen once, and the ten largest clones take around 12%. J lost 4 bases, V lost 4 bases, and 8 bases had no gene match. From germline, CDR1 is LGHNA and CDR2 YNFKEQ. This CDR3 comprises 15 residues. The rearrangement joins TRBV4-2 to TRBJ1-1, with 8 positions matching TRBD1. This clonotype was obtained from a young man in good health and CMV-seropositive. Sequencing was performed on PBMCs. CDR3 DNA sequence: TGTGCCAGCAGCCTCGACAGGGGCCAGGGCACTGAAGCTTTCTTT. Its protein product is CASSLDRGQGTEAFF.